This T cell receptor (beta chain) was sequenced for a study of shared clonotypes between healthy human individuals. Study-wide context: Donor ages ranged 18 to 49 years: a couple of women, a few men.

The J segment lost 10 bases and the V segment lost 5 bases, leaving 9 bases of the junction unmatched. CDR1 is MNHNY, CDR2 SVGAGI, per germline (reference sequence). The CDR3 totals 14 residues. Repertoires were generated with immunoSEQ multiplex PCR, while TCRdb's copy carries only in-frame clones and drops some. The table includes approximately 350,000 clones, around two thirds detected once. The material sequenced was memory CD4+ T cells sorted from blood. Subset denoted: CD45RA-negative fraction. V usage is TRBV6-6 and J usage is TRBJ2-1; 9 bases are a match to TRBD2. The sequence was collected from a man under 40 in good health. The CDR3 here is CASSTWAGGREQFF. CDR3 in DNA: TGTGCCAGCAGTACCTGGGCGGGAGGGCGAGAGCAGTTCTTC.